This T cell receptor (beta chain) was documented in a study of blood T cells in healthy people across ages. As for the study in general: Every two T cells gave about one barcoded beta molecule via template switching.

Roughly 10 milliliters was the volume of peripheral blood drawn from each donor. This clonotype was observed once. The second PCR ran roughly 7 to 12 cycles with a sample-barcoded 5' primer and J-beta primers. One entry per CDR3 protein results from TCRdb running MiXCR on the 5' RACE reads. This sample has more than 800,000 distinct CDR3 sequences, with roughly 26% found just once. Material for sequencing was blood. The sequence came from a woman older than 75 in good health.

The CDR3 sequence is CASSAGGGPFVRETQYF. The DNA of the CDR3 is TGTGCCAGCAGTGCCGGGGGGGGGCCTTTCGTCAGGGAGACCCAGTACTTC. V gene TRBV6-1 combines with J gene TRBJ2-5; 8 bases are a match to TRBD2. CDR1 MNHNS and CDR2 SASEGT come from the germline V gene. V was pared by 4 bases and J by 5 bases, with 15 bases of the junction left unmatched. This CDR3 contains 17 residues.